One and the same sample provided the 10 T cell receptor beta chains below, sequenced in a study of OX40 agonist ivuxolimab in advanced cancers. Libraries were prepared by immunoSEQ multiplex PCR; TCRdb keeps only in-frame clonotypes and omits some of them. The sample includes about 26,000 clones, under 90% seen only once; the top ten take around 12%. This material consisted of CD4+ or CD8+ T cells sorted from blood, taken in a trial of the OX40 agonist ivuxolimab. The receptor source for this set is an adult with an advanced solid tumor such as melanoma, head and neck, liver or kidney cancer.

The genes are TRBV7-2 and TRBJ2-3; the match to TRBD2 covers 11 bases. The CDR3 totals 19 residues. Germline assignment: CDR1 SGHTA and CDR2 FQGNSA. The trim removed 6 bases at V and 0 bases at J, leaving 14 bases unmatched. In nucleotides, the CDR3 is TGTGCCAGCAGGAAGGGGACGCTAGCGGGGGGTGCTAGCACAGATACGCAGTATTTT. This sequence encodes CASRKGTLAGGASTDTQYF.

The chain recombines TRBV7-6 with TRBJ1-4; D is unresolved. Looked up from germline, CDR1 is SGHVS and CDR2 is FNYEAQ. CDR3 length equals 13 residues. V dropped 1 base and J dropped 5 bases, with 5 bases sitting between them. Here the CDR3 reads CASSLGPNEKLFF. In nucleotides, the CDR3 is TGTGCCAGCAGCTTAGGGCCGAATGAAAAACTGTTTTTT.

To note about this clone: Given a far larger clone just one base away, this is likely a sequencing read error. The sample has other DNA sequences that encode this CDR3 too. CDR3 coding DNA: TGCGCCAGCAGCTTGGACAGCTACAATGAGCAGTTCTTC. This gives the protein CASSLDSYNEQFF. The chain recombines TRBV5-1 with TRBJ2-1; D uncertain. Trimming took off 0 bases at V and 3 bases at J, with 4 bases between the two ends. Germline CDR1 SGHRS, CDR2 YFSETQ. The CDR3 sequence is 13 residues long.

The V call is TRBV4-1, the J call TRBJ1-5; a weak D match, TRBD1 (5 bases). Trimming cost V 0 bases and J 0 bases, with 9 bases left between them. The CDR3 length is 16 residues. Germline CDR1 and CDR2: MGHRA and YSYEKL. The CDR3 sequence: CASSQDPQGSNQPQHF. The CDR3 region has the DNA TGCGCCAGCAGCCAAGATCCCCAGGGTAGCAATCAGCCCCAGCATTTT.

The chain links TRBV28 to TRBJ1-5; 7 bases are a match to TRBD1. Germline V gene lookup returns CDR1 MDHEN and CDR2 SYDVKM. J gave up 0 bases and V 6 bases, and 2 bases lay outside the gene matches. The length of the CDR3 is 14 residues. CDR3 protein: CASSNRGSNQPQHF. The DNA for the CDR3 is TGTGCCAGCAGCAACAGGGGTAGCAATCAGCCCCAGCATTTT. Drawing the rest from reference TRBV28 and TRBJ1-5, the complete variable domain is DVKVTQSSRYLVKRTGEKVFLECVQDMDHENMFWYRQDPGLGLRLIYFSYDVKMKEKGDIPEGYSVSREKKERFSLILESASTNQTSMYLCASSNRGSNQPQHFGDGTRLSIL.

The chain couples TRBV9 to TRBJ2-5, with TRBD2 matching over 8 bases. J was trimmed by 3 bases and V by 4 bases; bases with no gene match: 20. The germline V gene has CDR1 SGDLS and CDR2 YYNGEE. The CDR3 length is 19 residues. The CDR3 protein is CASSPSRASGRIGEETQYF. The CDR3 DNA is TGTGCCAGCAGCCCTTCGAGGGCTAGCGGGCGGATCGGTGAAGAGACCCAGTACTTC.

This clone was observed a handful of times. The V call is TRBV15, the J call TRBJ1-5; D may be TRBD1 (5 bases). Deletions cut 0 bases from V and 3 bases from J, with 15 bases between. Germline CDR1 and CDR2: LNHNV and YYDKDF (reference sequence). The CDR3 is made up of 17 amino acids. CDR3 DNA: TGTGCCACCAGCAGAGAATGGGGCCCACAGTCCAATCAGCCCCAGCATTTT. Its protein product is CATSREWGPQSNQPQHF.

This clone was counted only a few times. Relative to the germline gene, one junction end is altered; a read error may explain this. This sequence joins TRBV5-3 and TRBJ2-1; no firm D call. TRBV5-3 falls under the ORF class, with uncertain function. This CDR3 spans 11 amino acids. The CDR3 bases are TGTGCCAGCAGCTGGGGAAATGAGCAGTTCTTC. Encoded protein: CASSWGNEQFF.

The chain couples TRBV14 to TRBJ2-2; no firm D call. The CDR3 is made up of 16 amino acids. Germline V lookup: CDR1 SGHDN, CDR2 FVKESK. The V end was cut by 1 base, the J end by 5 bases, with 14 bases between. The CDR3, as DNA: TGTGCCAGCAGCCAAGGGACCAAGATGGGGACCGGGGAGCTGTTTTTT. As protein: CASSQGTKMGTGELFF.

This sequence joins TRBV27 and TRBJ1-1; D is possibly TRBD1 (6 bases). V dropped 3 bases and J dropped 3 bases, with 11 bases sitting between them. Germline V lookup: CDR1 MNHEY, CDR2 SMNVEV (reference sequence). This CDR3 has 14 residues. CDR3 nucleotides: TGTGCCAGCAGTTTGCGGGGGCCCGACACTGAAGCTTTCTTT. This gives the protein CASSLRGPDTEAFF.